Below are 15 T cell receptor beta chains sequenced from a single sample in a study of blood T cell repertoires in COVID-19. Clones were sequenced by immunoSEQ multiplex PCR, and TCRdb holds only the in-frame ones, with some missing. This sample has hundreds of thousands of clones; 87% occur once, and the top ten carry roughly 6.2%. The sequencing input was PBMCs or T cells enriched from blood (not recorded which). These receptors all come from a woman in her 40s who had recovered from COVID-19.

Written as DNA, the CDR3 is TGTGCCAGCAGCCAAGATCTTGACGGGAGGGCCTCAGATACGCAGTATTTT. It codes for CASSQDLDGRASDTQYF. The chain employs TRBV3-1 (or the pseudogene TRBV3-2) and TRBJ2-3, with TRBD2 identical over 8 bases. The CDR3 length is 17 residues. The V gene's germline CDR1 is LGHDT and CDR2 YNNKEL (reference sequence). V shed 0 bases, J shed 4 bases, and the junction held 9 bases outside the gene matches.

The chain combines TRBV7-2 with TRBJ2-1, with D uncertain. The V gene lost 6 bases and the J gene lost 8 bases, with 14 bases spanning the gap. Germline assignment: CDR1 SGHTA and CDR2 FQGNSA. This CDR3 contains 13 residues. CDR3 DNA sequence: TGTGCCAGCAGACCGGGTTATTACGATGAGCAGTTCTTC. Its translation is CASRPGYYDEQFF.

The chain couples TRBV3-1 (or the pseudogene TRBV3-2) to TRBJ2-3; tentatively, D is TRBD1 (6 bases). The CDR3 contains 16 residues. Looked up from germline, CDR1 is LGHDT and CDR2 is YNNKEL (reference sequence). V lost 2 bases, J lost 0 bases, and 12 bases lay in between. CDR3 sequence (DNA): TGTGCCAGCAGCCAATACGGGACAACTAGCACAGATACGCAGTATTTT. Translating it yields CASSQYGTTSTDTQYF.

This clone occurred a few times. This rearrangement joins TRBV7-9 to TRBJ1-5; 9 nucleotides line up with TRBD1. The V segment lost 5 bases and the J segment 7 bases; nucleotides outside the gene matches: 3. CDR1 SEHNR and CDR2 FQNEAQ come from the germline V gene (reference sequence). The CDR3 totals 13 residues. The CDR3 loop reads CASSLGQGQPQHF. CDR3 in DNA: TGTGCCAGCAGCCTAGGACAGGGGCAGCCCCAGCATTTT.

The CDR3 region is CASSPNTSGYEQYF. The CDR3 DNA reads as TGTGCCAGCTCACCAAACACTAGCGGCTACGAGCAGTACTTC. The genes are TRBV18 and TRBJ2-7; 8 bases fit TRBD2. The CDR3 loop spans 14 amino acids. Germline loops: CDR1 KGHSH, CDR2 LQKENI. J was trimmed by 3 bases and V by 2 bases; bases with no gene match: 3.

The rearrangement uses TRBV28 and TRBJ2-1; tentatively, D is TRBD2 (6 bases). The CDR3 contains 17 residues. CDR1 MDHEN and CDR2 SYDVKM come from the germline V gene. Trimming shortened V by 4 bases and J by 6 bases, and 22 bases separated the two germline ends. Written as DNA, the CDR3 is TGTGCCAGCAGTTGGGGTTTGGGGACTCTAAACCCCAATGAGCAGTTCTTC. This sequence encodes CASSWGLGTLNPNEQFF. The entire variable domain, with the rest obtained from reference TRBV28 and TRBJ2-1, is as follows: DVKVTQSSRYLVKRTGEKVFLECVQDMDHENMFWYRQDPGLGLRLIYFSYDVKMKEKGDIPEGYSVSREKKERFSLILESASTNQTSMYLCASSWGLGTLNPNEQFFGPGTRLTVL.

This chain uses TRBV7-2 with TRBJ2-7; 8 nucleotides match TRBD2. Germline assignment: CDR1 SGHTA and CDR2 FQGNSA. The J segment lost 7 bases and the V segment lost 1 base, leaving 9 bases of the junction unmatched. CDR3 length: 15 amino acids. The CDR3 loop is CASSLGSGDWREQYF. The DNA for the CDR3 is TGTGCCAGCAGCTTAGGTAGCGGGGATTGGCGGGAGCAGTACTTC.

This sequence joins TRBV9 and TRBJ1-4, with TRBD1 as a possible D gene (5 bases). Germline V gene lookup returns CDR1 SGDLS and CDR2 YYNGEE. The CDR3 has 16 residues. V was cut by 4 bases and J by 0 bases, with 13 bases left in between. CDR3 loop: CASSPRGGTTNEKLFF. The CDR3, as DNA: TGTGCCAGCAGCCCCCGGGGGGGTACAACTAATGAAAAACTGTTTTTT.

The chain has TRBV28 and TRBJ2-3; 8 positions match TRBD2. Germline CDR1 MDHEN, CDR2 SYDVKM. The CDR3 has 17 residues. Losses at the gene ends were 3 bases for V and 3 bases for J; bases not matched to a gene: 11. DNA of the CDR3: TGTGCCAGCAGTTTGTCGGGAGGGCCAGGGTTGACAGATACGCAGTATTTT. It translates to CASSLSGGPGLTDTQYF.

V gene TRBV11-2 combines with J gene TRBJ2-7; TRBD1 matches at 11 bases. Trimming cost V 5 bases and J 5 bases; bases outside gene matches: 2. The CDR3 extends over 13 amino acids. Germline CDR1 is SGHAT and CDR2 is FQNNGV. CDR3 in amino acids: CASSRDRGDEQYF. Here the CDR3 DNA reads TGTGCCAGCAGCCGGGACAGGGGGGACGAGCAGTACTTC.

V usage is TRBV7-8 and J usage is TRBJ1-4, with no clear D. The CDR3 contains 13 residues. The germline gives CDR1 SGHVS, CDR2 FQNEAQ. With 1 base removed from V and 13 bases from J, the gap between germline ends came to 13 bases. The CDR3 region is CASSLVSGEVLFF. CDR3 in DNA: TGTGCCAGCAGCTTAGTGAGCGGGGAGGTACTGTTTTTT.

The chain combines TRBV7-6 with TRBJ2-7; the match to TRBD1 covers 11 bases. CDR3 length equals 15 residues. J was trimmed by 5 bases and V by 1 base; bases with no gene match: 4. From germline, CDR1 is SGHVS and CDR2 FNYEAQ. This chain's CDR3 is CASSLEGTGGDEQYF. The CDR3 nucleotides are TGTGCCAGCAGCTTAGAAGGGACAGGGGGAGACGAGCAGTACTTC.

The chain carries TRBV29-1 and TRBJ2-1; D uncertain. CDR3 length: 8 amino acids. Looked up from germline, CDR1 is SQVTM and CDR2 is ANQGSEA. The CDR3 nucleotides are TGCAGTATCAATGAGCAGTTCTTC. It is translated as CSINEQFF.

A few counts support this clone. The chain uses TRBV5-1 and TRBJ2-7; TRBD1 aligns across 8 bases. V shed 4 bases and J 4 bases; nucleotides not matched to a gene: 13. Germline V CDR1 and CDR2: SGHRS, YFSETQ. This CDR3 has 16 residues. CDR3 in amino acids: CASSPQDRGHGYEQYF. As DNA, the CDR3 is TGCGCCAGCAGCCCCCAAGACAGGGGCCACGGGTACGAGCAGTACTTC.

This rearrangement joins TRBV6-5 to TRBJ1-5; TRBD1 matches at 9 bases. V trimming: 10 bases; J trimming: 7 bases; junction bases outside the gene matches: 8. The germline gives CDR1 MNHEY, CDR2 SVGAGI. The CDR3 totals 13 residues. The CDR3 loop reads CAIGDRVEQPQHF. CDR3 bases: TGTGCCATCGGGGACAGGGTGGAGCAGCCCCAGCATTTT.